The next 4 T cell receptor beta chains were all read from a single sample in a study of regulatory T cells in long-lasting Graves disease. The authors built TCR beta libraries using iRepertoire HTBI primers and Arm-PCR of CDR3 regions. TCRdb used MiXCR to reprocess the multiplex PCR reads, holding one entry per CDR3 protein. The sample has around 400,000 distinct CDR3 sequences, around a sixth seen once. This sample's time point: newly diagnosed GD, antithyroid drugs for less than 3 months. The authors made the TCR library using RNA they extracted from PBMCs. The sequenced sample was peripheral blood mononuclear cells (PBMCs), obtained at new diagnosis, from a patient treated with antithyroid drugs. Receptors were obtained from a female donor with Graves disease.

This clonotype was seen at least ten times. This chain connects TRBV6-2 or TRBV6-3 to TRBJ2-2, with TRBD2 identical over 7 bases. V shed 7 bases, J shed 6 bases, and the junction held 14 bases outside the gene matches. CDR1 and CDR2 (germline): MNHEY, SVGEGT. There are 16 residues in the CDR3. In nucleotides, the CDR3 is TGTGCCAGCAACAGTGTAAGGACTAGAAATGCCGGGGAGCTGTTTTTT. This translates into CASNSVRTRNAGELFF.

This clonotype was counted at least ten times. The gene calls are TRBV6-2 or TRBV6-3 and TRBJ2-1; D gene ambiguous. Trimming removed 6 bases from V and 5 bases from J, with 17 bases in between. There are 15 residues in the CDR3. The germline V gene has CDR1 MNHEY and CDR2 SVGEGT. In nucleotides, the CDR3 is TGTGCCAGCAGATCAGATCTTCCTACAAACAATGAGCAGTTCTTC. As protein: CASRSDLPTNNEQFF.

This clonotype appeared many times. This chain connects TRBV19 to TRBJ1-5, with D tentatively TRBD1 (6 bases). The CDR3 runs 16 residues. V dropped 6 bases and J dropped 2 bases, with 17 bases sitting between them. Germline V gene sequence: CDR1 LNHDA, CDR2 SQIVND (reference sequence). CDR3 residues: CASREQGGLRNQPQHF. CDR3 sequence (DNA): TGTGCCAGTAGGGAACAGGGTGGACTCCGCAATCAGCCCCAGCATTTT.

This clonotype was recorded at least ten times. The J gene is TRBJ1-3, the V gene TRBV3-1; unclear D gene. V was pared by 3 bases and J by 0 bases, with 9 bases between. The CDR3 length is 15 residues. CDR1 and CDR2 from the germline V gene are LGHDT and YNNKEL (reference sequence). In nucleotides, the CDR3 is TGTGCCAGCAGCCAGTACAGAATCTCTGGAAACACCATATATTTT. The encoded protein is CASSQYRISGNTIYF.